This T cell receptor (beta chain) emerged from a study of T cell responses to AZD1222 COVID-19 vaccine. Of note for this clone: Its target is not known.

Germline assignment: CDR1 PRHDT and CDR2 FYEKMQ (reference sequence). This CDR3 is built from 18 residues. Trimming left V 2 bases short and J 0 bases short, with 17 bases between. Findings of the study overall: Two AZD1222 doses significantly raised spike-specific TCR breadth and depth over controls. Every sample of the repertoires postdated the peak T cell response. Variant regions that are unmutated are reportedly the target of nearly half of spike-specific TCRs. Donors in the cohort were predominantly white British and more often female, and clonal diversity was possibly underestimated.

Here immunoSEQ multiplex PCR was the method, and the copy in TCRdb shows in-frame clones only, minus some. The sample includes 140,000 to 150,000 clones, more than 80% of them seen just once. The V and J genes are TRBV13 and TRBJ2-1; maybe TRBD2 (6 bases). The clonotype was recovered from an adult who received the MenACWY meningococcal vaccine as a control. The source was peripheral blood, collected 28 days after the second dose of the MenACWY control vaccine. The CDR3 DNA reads TGTGCCAGCAGCTTACAACCTCCTCTAGCGCGCTCCTACAATGAGCAGTTCTTC. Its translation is CASSLQPPLARSYNEQFF.